The present T cell receptor (beta chain) was sequenced within a study of Graves' ophthalmopathy and Graves' hyperthyroidism. RNA transcripts were the template, and TCR beta CDR3 regions were amplified from them. HTBI-primed RT-PCR formed the first round, and a multiplex PCR formed the second. TCRdb redid the calling of the multiplex PCR reads with MiXCR, one entry per CDR3 protein. The repertoire consists of approximately 1.2 million distinct CDR3 sequences, with about 35% occurring once and the leading ten covering approximately 12%. This clonotype was observed at least ten times. There are 15 residues in the CDR3. The V gene end was trimmed by 3 bases and the J gene end by 5 bases; junction bases not matched to a gene: 9. Germline CDR1 is SGDLS and CDR2 is YYNGEE.

The receptor was isolated from an adult man with Graves' hyperthyroidism. The sequencing sample was made of peripheral blood or thyroid tissue (not recorded which). The chain recombines TRBV9 with TRBJ2-7; TRBD1 matches 9 bases. The DNA for the CDR3 is TGTGCCAGCAGCGCAGGGACAGGGTCGGCCCACGAGCAGTACTTC. This codes for CASSAGTGSAHEQYF.